These 3 T cell receptor beta chains share one sample of origin, sequenced in a study of blood T cell repertoires in COVID-19. Only in-frame clones appear in the TCRdb table, and some are missing; sequencing was by immunoSEQ multiplex PCR. The sample records about 24,000 clones, roughly four fifths being singletons. Sequencing was carried out using peripheral blood. Source of these receptors: a human donor in a cohort sampled during active or convalescent COVID-19.

The chain carries TRBV3-1 (or the pseudogene TRBV3-2) and TRBJ2-7, with TRBD1 as a possible D gene (5 bases). CDR1 LGHDT and CDR2 YNNKEL come from the germline V gene (reference sequence). The CDR3 is 15 residues long. V lost 4 bases and J 6 bases, leaving 19 bases between the germline ends. The CDR3 reads CASSLIRTGRREQYV. CDR3 coding DNA: TGTGCCAGCAGCCTCATTCGAACAGGACGGCGCGAGCAGTACGTC.

This CDR3 reads CASSFDVTGGEKLFF. CDR3 bases: TGCGCCAGCAGCTTCGACGTCACCGGGGGGGAAAAACTGTTTTTT. The chain couples TRBV5-1 to TRBJ1-4; TRBD1 might be the D (5 bases). V was clipped by 2 bases and J by 8 bases, with 16 bases between them. CDR1 is SGHRS and CDR2 is YFSETQ in the germline V gene. The CDR3 extends over 15 amino acids. Complete variable domain (other parts from reference TRBV5-1 and TRBJ1-4): KAGVTQTPRYLIKTRGQQVTLSCSPISGHRSVSWYQQTPGQGLQFLFEYFSETQRNKGNFPGRFSGRQFSNSRSEMNVSTLELGDSALYLCASSFDVTGGEKLFFGSGTQLSVL.

This clone was detected only once. The rearrangement joins TRBV10-1 to TRBJ2-1; TRBD2 might be the D (6 bases). The CDR3 consists of 14 residues. Germline CDR1 reads WNHNN; CDR2 reads SYGVQD (reference sequence). V gave up 4 bases and J gave up 3 bases, with 10 bases separating them. The CDR3 region has the DNA TGCGCCAGCAGTGGCGGGGTTATCTACAATGAGCAGTTCTTC. Translation gives CASSGGVIYNEQFF.